The 31 T cell receptor beta chains given below trace back to one sample, sequenced in a study of control samples from healthy donors and cancer patients. Generated by immunoSEQ multiplex PCR, the TCRdb table keeps only in-frame clones and is missing some. The table has more than 100,000 clones, more than 85% seen once. Sequenced sample: blood. Receptors were obtained from a man in his late teens or twenties in good health.

This sequence joins TRBV4-2 and TRBJ2-5, with TRBD2 matching 7 bases. The CDR3 contains 18 residues. The germline V gene has CDR1 LGHNA and CDR2 YNFKEQ. J was trimmed by 1 base and V by 1 base; bases with no gene match: 12. Here the CDR3 reads CASSQVWRGLSSQETQYF. For the CDR3, the DNA is TGTGCCAGCAGCCAAGTTTGGCGGGGGTTATCCTCCCAAGAGACCCAGTACTTC.

This chain uses TRBV6-6 with TRBJ1-2, with D possibly matching TRBD1 (6 bases). CDR3 length: 12 residues. Germline V CDR1 and CDR2: MNHNY, SVGAGI (reference sequence). The CDR3 bases are TGTGTCGGAGGGGGGCCCAACTATGGCTACACCTTC. As protein: CVGGGPNYGYTF.

The V and J genes are TRBV7-2 and TRBJ2-7, with D maybe TRBD1 (6 bases). Germline loops: CDR1 SGHTA, CDR2 FQGNSA. Trimming removed 4 bases from V and 7 bases from J, with 11 bases in between. The CDR3 totals 12 residues. The CDR3 reads CASSYGQGEQYF. The CDR3 nucleotides are TGTGCCAGCAGCTACGGCCAGGGGGAGCAGTACTTC.

The rearrangement links TRBV10-3 to TRBJ1-3, with 7 positions matching TRBD1. This CDR3 has 18 amino acids. The junction had 11 bases not matched to a gene; V was cut back by 1 base and J by 2 bases. From germline, CDR1 is ENHRY and CDR2 SYGVKD. CDR3 sequence: CAISEFSRRQGTGNTIYF. CDR3 nucleotide sequence: TGTGCCATCAGTGAGTTTTCCAGGAGACAGGGTACTGGAAACACCATATATTTT.

This chain joins TRBV24-1 and TRBJ1-2; possibly TRBD1 for D (5 bases). The CDR3 length is 13 residues. Trimming cost V 7 bases and J 5 bases, with 13 bases left between them. The germline CDR1 and CDR2 sequences are KGHDR and SFDVKD. CDR3 residues: CATSVGEWYGYTF. DNA for the CDR3: TGTGCCACCAGCGTAGGGGAATGGTATGGCTACACCTTC.

This clone was seen a few times. The rearrangement joins TRBV4-2 to TRBJ1-2; D perhaps matches TRBD1 (6 bases). Between the trimmed V and J ends, which lost 0 bases and 8 bases, there was a span of 16 bases. Germline V gene sequence: CDR1 LGHNA, CDR2 YNFKEQ. The CDR3 totals 15 residues. The CDR3, as DNA: TGTGCCAGCAGCCAAGAGGTCCAAGGACAGAGGGGCTACACCTTC. Translated, it gives CASSQEVQGQRGYTF.

The chain combines TRBV3-1 (or the pseudogene TRBV3-2) with TRBJ1-2; TRBD1 might be the D (6 bases). In germline, CDR1 is LGHDT, CDR2 YNNKEL (reference sequence). V was trimmed by 2 bases and J by 7 bases, leaving 14 bases between them. CDR3 length: 14 amino acids. The CDR3: CASSQNQGRAGYTF. Written as DNA, the CDR3 is TGTGCCAGCAGCCAAAACCAGGGGAGGGCTGGCTACACCTTC.

The rearrangement uses TRBV5-1 and TRBJ2-3; no clear D gene. CDR1 is SGHRS and CDR2 is YFSETQ in the germline V gene. V gave up 0 bases and J gave up 0 bases, with 8 bases separating them. There are 15 residues in the CDR3. The CDR3: CASSLAIKSTDTQYF. CDR3 nucleotides: TGCGCCAGCAGCTTGGCTATAAAAAGCACAGATACGCAGTATTTT. The full variable domain, in which reference TRBV5-1 and TRBJ2-3 provide the parts outside the CDR3, is KAGVTQTPRYLIKTRGQQVTLSCSPISGHRSVSWYQQTPGQGLQFLFEYFSETQRNKGNFPGRFSGRQFSNSRSEMNVSTLELGDSALYLCASSLAIKSTDTQYFGPGTRLTVL.

This rearrangement joins TRBV30 to TRBJ1-4, with 8 positions matching TRBD1. The CDR3 has 15 residues. J lost 8 bases, V lost 4 bases, and 12 bases had no gene match. In germline, CDR1 is GTSNPN, CDR2 SVGIG (reference sequence). CDR3 protein: CAWTTLTGASEKLFF. CDR3 coding DNA: TGTGCCTGGACCACTTTGACAGGGGCCAGCGAAAAACTGTTTTTT.

This clone was seen once. This chain connects TRBV4-1 to TRBJ2-7; weak D call: TRBD1 (5 bases). CDR1 MGHRA and CDR2 YSYEKL come from the germline V gene. The V end lost 2 bases, the J end lost 5 bases, and 13 bases lay between the germline ends. This CDR3 is built from 14 residues. As DNA, the CDR3 is TGCGCCAGCAGCCAATCGGTCAGGGTGGACGAGCAGTACTTC. Its translation: CASSQSVRVDEQYF.

The chain employs TRBV9 and TRBJ2-1, with 9 bases lining up with TRBD1. The CDR3 is 15 residues long. In germline, CDR1 is SGDLS, CDR2 YYNGEE. With V trimmed by 4 bases and J by 4 bases, 6 bases remained unmatched. CDR3 in DNA: TGTGCCAGCAGCCTTGGGACAGGGTTATACAATGAGCAGTTCTTC. Translating it yields CASSLGTGLYNEQFF.

In the case of this clone: This sample includes further DNA sequences coding for the same CDR3. This chain links TRBV9 with TRBJ2-1; TRBD2 matches at 9 bases. CDR3 length equals 16 residues. The J segment lost 8 bases and the V segment lost 8 bases, leaving 17 bases of the junction unmatched. The germline CDR1 and CDR2 sequences are SGDLS and YYNGEE. CDR3 in DNA: TGTGCCAGTAGCACCCACCGAGGGCGGGGGGGGCATGAGCAGTTCTTC. It specifies CASSTHRGRGGHEQFF.

The chain joins TRBV4-1 to TRBJ1-5; perhaps TRBD1 as D (6 bases). In germline, CDR1 is MGHRA, CDR2 YSYEKL. CDR3 length: 16 amino acids. Trimming left V 2 bases short and J 3 bases short, with 14 bases between. CDR3 sequence (DNA): TGCGCCAGCAGCCAAACAGGGCTTTGGGACAATCAGCCCCAGCATTTT. Translation gives CASSQTGLWDNQPQHF.

The chain employs TRBV5-1 and TRBJ1-4; D ambiguous. The germline V gene has CDR1 SGHRS and CDR2 YFSETQ. V shed 0 bases and J shed 5 bases, with 11 bases lying between them. This CDR3 region has 15 residues. The CDR3, as DNA: TGCGCCAGCAGCTTGGTGTCCTCGGCGAATGAAAAACTGTTTTTT. The encoded protein is CASSLVSSANEKLFF. Full variable domain (rest looked up from reference TRBV5-1 and TRBJ1-4): KAGVTQTPRYLIKTRGQQVTLSCSPISGHRSVSWYQQTPGQGLQFLFEYFSETQRNKGNFPGRFSGRQFSNSRSEMNVSTLELGDSALYLCASSLVSSANEKLFFGSGTQLSVL.

The chain is built from TRBV18 and TRBJ1-1, with D perhaps matching TRBD1 (6 bases). CDR3 size: 17 residues. CDR1 and CDR2 from the germline V gene are KGHSH and LQKENI. With 2 bases removed from V and 0 bases from J, the gap between germline ends came to 16 bases. The CDR3 region has the DNA TGTGCCAGCTCACCAGACAGGAGATTGGATTTGAACACTGAAGCTTTCTTT. Amino acid sequence: CASSPDRRLDLNTEAFF.

The gene calls are TRBV4-2 and TRBJ1-1; 10 bases are shared with TRBD1. Germline assignment: CDR1 LGHNA and CDR2 YNFKEQ. Unmatched junction bases numbered 7, after V lost 4 bases and J lost 5 bases. The CDR3 runs 15 residues. CDR3 in DNA: TGTGCCAGCAGCCGAGCTTGGACAGGGGGGACTGAAGCTTTCTTT. Amino acids: CASSRAWTGGTEAFF.

The chain joins TRBV18 to TRBJ1-3; no firm D call. CDR3 length: 15 amino acids. CDR1 is KGHSH, CDR2 LQKENI, per germline. V was clipped by 0 bases and J by 4 bases, with 10 bases between them. The CDR3 is CASSPPVGLGNTIYF. The CDR3 DNA reads as TGTGCCAGCTCACCACCGGTAGGGCTCGGAAACACCATATATTTT. The variable domain in full, completed from reference TRBV18 and TRBJ1-3, reads NAGVMQNPRHLVRRRGQEARLRCSPMKGHSHVYWYRQLPEEGLKFMVYLQKENIIDESGMPKERFSAEFPKEGPSILRIQQVVRGDSAAYFCASSPPVGLGNTIYFGEGSWLTVV.

J is TRBJ2-3 and V is TRBV18; D may be TRBD1 (6 bases). Germline V gene lookup returns CDR1 KGHSH and CDR2 LQKENI. CDR3 size: 14 residues. Trimming took 3 bases from V and 5 from J, leaving 12 bases between them. CDR3 nucleotide sequence: TGTGCCAGCTCACCGCCGCCGACAGGAGATACGCAGTATTTT. As protein: CASSPPPTGDTQYF.

J is TRBJ2-3 and V is TRBV11-2, with TRBD2 matching over 8 bases. CDR3 length: 15 amino acids. V was pared by 5 bases and J by 0 bases, with 4 bases of the junction left unmatched. The germline CDR1 and CDR2 sequences are SGHAT and FQNNGV. CDR3 region: CASSRSGGSTDTQYF. The DNA for the CDR3 is TGTGCCAGCAGCCGGAGCGGGGGTAGCACAGATACGCAGTATTTT.

In DNA, the CDR3 is TGTGCCAGCAGCTTAGTAGGCAACACTGAAGCTTTCTTT. Translation: CASSLVGNTEAFF. This chain links TRBV7-9 with TRBJ1-1; the D is unclear. The CDR3 totals 13 residues. Trimming removed 1 base from V and 2 bases from J, with 5 bases in between. Germline loops: CDR1 SEHNR, CDR2 FQNEAQ (reference sequence). The full variable domain, its missing parts supplied by reference TRBV7-9 and TRBJ1-1, is DTGVSQNPRHKITKRGQNVTFRCDPISEHNRLYWYRQTLGQGPEFLTYFQNEAQLEKSRLLSDRFSAERPKGSFSTLEIQRTEQGDSAMYLCASSLVGNTEAFFGQGTRLTVV.

V usage is TRBV2 and J usage is TRBJ1-1; D might be TRBD1 (5 bases). Looked up from germline, CDR1 is SNHLY and CDR2 is FYNNEI. This CDR3 is built from 15 residues. V was cut by 5 bases and J by 4 bases, with 17 bases left in between. CDR3 sequence reads: CASSTTGTGSTEAFF. The DNA of the CDR3 is TGTGCCAGCAGTACTACTGGGACGGGGAGCACTGAAGCTTTCTTT. The entire variable domain, with the rest obtained from reference TRBV2 and TRBJ1-1, is as follows: EPEVTQTPSHQVTQMGQEVILRCVPISNHLYFYWYRQILGQKVEFLVSFYNNEISEKSEIFDDQFSVERPDGSNFTLKIRSTKLEDSAMYFCASSTTGTGSTEAFFGQGTRLTVV.

CDR3 DNA sequence: TGTGCCAGCAGTGACCTCTACTCCTACAATGAGCAGTTCTTC. Protein: CASSDLYSYNEQFF. The V call is TRBV6-1, the J call TRBJ2-1, with D unresolved. In germline, CDR1 is MNHNS, CDR2 SASEGT. The CDR3 contains 14 residues. V dropped 3 bases and J dropped 0 bases, with 6 bases sitting between them.

This clone was detected only a few times. The chain combines TRBV30 with TRBJ1-1, with no clear D. The CDR3 contains 14 residues. Germline V gene sequence: CDR1 GTSNPN, CDR2 SVGIG (reference sequence). V lost 0 bases, J lost 1 base, and 9 bases lay in between. The CDR3 reads CAWSVISRNTEAFF. In DNA, the CDR3 is TGTGCCTGGAGTGTAATTTCACGGAACACTGAAGCTTTCTTT.

For this clone: Distinct nucleotide sequences in the sample also encode this CDR3. V and J are TRBV6-5 and TRBJ1-3; no reliable D call. CDR1 MNHEY and CDR2 SVGAGI come from the germline V gene. V lost 7 bases, J lost 4 bases, and 8 bases lay in between. The CDR3 consists of 12 residues. This CDR3 reads CASTGPGNTIYF. The DNA for the CDR3 is TGTGCCAGCACCGGACCCGGAAACACCATATATTTT.

The J gene is TRBJ1-1, the V gene TRBV14; no clear D gene. This CDR3 region has 15 residues. The germline V gene has CDR1 SGHDN and CDR2 FVKESK. The V gene lost 0 bases and the J gene lost 0 bases, with 8 bases spanning the gap. CDR3 amino acids: CASSQEGTLNTEAFF. As DNA, the CDR3 is TGTGCCAGCAGCCAAGAAGGAACCTTGAACACTGAAGCTTTCTTT.

The chain has TRBV2 and TRBJ1-4, with D uncertain. The CDR3 has 16 amino acids. The V end was cut by 5 bases, the J end by 4 bases, with 17 bases between. Per the germline V gene, CDR1 is SNHLY and CDR2 is FYNNEI. CDR3 protein: CASSNHGLEFNEKLFF. CDR3 nucleotides: TGTGCCAGCAGTAACCACGGGTTGGAATTTAATGAAAAACTGTTTTTT. Full variable domain (missing parts from reference TRBV2 and TRBJ1-4): EPEVTQTPSHQVTQMGQEVILRCVPISNHLYFYWYRQILGQKVEFLVSFYNNEISEKSEIFDDQFSVERPDGSNFTLKIRSTKLEDSAMYFCASSNHGLEFNEKLFFGSGTQLSVL.

This clone appeared a single time. The J gene is TRBJ1-2, the V gene TRBV28; 12 bases fit TRBD1. The CDR3 loop spans 16 amino acids. Germline-derived CDR1 and CDR2 are MDHEN and SYDVKM. Unmatched junction bases numbered 10, after V lost 5 bases and J lost 6 bases. As DNA, the CDR3 is TGTGCCAGCAGTATTTCCGGGACAGGGGGCGTAAATGGCTACACCTTC. This codes for CASSISGTGGVNGYTF.

The chain employs TRBV7-3 and TRBJ1-2, with D tentatively TRBD1 (6 bases). This CDR3 has 13 amino acids. The germline gives CDR1 SGHTA, CDR2 FQGTGA. V was pared by 4 bases and J by 8 bases, with 14 bases between. CDR3 coding DNA: TGTGCCAGCAGCTCGGACTACGGGGGCGGCTACACCTTC. Its protein product is CASSSDYGGGYTF.

CDR3 sequence (DNA): TGCGCCAGCAGCCCAAGGGACAGGGGGTTGTATGGCTACACCTTC. Protein product: CASSPRDRGLYGYTF. V and J are TRBV5-1 and TRBJ1-2; 11 bases align to TRBD1. V lost 4 bases to trimming and J lost 5 bases; unmatched junction nucleotides: 7. There are 15 residues in the CDR3. The germline V gene has CDR1 SGHRS and CDR2 YFSETQ.

The CDR3 DNA reads TGTGCCAGTAGTATCGATCCGGGGCAAGGCTACACCTTC. Amino acid sequence: CASSIDPGQGYTF. This chain joins TRBV19 and TRBJ1-2; maybe TRBD1 (5 bases). Germline CDR1 and CDR2: LNHDA and SQIVND (reference sequence). V lost 3 bases, J lost 8 bases, and 13 bases lay in between. The CDR3 is made up of 13 amino acids.

This clone was recorded only once. The chain uses TRBV5-1 and TRBJ2-2; a possible D gene is TRBD2 (5 bases). The CDR3 sequence is 13 residues long. Germline assignment: CDR1 SGHRS and CDR2 YFSETQ. V shed 6 bases and J shed 4 bases, with 10 bases lying between them. CDR3 nucleotide sequence: TGCGCCAGCACCCTAGCTATCACCGGGGAGCTGTTTTTT. This translates into CASTLAITGELFF.